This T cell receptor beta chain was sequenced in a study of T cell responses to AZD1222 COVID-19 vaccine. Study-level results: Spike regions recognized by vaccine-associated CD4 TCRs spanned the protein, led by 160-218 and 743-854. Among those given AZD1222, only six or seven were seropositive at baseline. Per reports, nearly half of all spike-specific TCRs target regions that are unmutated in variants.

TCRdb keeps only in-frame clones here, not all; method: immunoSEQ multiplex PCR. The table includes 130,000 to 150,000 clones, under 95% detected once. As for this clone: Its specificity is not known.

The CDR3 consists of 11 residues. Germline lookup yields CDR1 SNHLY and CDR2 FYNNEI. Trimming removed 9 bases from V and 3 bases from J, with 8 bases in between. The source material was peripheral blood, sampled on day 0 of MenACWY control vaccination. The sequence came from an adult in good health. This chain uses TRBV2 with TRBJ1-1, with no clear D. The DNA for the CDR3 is TGTGCCAGTAGACGGGACACTGAAGCTTTCTTT. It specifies CASRRDTEAFF.